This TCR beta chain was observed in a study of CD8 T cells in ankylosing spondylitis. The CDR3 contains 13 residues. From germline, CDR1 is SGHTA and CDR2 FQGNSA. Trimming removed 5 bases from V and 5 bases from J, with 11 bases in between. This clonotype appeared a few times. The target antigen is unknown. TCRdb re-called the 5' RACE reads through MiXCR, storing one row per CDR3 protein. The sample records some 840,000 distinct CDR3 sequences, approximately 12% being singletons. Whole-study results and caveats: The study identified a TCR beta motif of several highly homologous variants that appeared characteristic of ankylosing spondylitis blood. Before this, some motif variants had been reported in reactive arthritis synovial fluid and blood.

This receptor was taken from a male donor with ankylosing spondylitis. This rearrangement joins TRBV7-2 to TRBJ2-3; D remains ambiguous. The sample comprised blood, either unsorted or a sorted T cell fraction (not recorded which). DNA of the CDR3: TGTGCCAGCAGCCCCCAAAGTCGAGATACGCAGTATTTT. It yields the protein CASSPQSRDTQYF.